This entry concerns a single TCR beta chain. These data originate in a study of identifying expanded T cells in peripheral blood. Clones were sequenced by immunoSEQ multiplex PCR, and TCRdb holds only the in-frame ones, with some missing. The sample includes fewer than 80,000 clones, approximately 82% seen only once; the top ten take 15% to 20%. The sample taken for sequencing was blood. This receptor was identified in a person aged 18 to 75 in good health.

CDR3 residues: CASSPGLQIGDTQYF. The CDR3 coding sequence is TGTGCCAGCAGCCCGGGACTCCAGATTGGGGATACGCAGTATTTT. The J gene is TRBJ2-3, the V gene TRBV5-4; D possibly corresponds to TRBD2 (6 bases). The CDR3 has 15 residues. Trimming removed 4 bases at V and 6 bases at J, with 18 bases between. Looked up from germline, CDR1 is SGHNT and CDR2 is YYREEE (reference sequence).